Included here is one TCR beta chain sequence, with context. Authors' processing steps: Cell counts per sample came from amplifying reference gene primers. Produced via immunoSEQ multiplex PCR; TCRdb's table is partial and in-frame only. That table supplies the V and J calls and clone size; D and trimming were determined from the DNA. The sample shows over 30,000 clones, 90% of them seen only once. Trimming cost V 2 bases and J 7 bases; bases outside gene matches: 2. Germline CDR1 reads WSHSY; CDR2 reads SAAADI. This CDR3 has 14 residues. This specimen belongs to a study of blood T cell repertoires in COVID-19. Study background: Acute and convalescent COVID-19 samples came from the United States, Italy and Spain. Nucleic acid was either cDNA or gDNA, and it came from T cells, B-cell-depleted T cells, or PBMCs.

This receptor was taken from a man older than 75 with acute or convalescent COVID-19. The sequencing input was peripheral blood. The chain has TRBV10-2 and TRBJ1-6; 7 bases fit TRBD1. The CDR3 sequence: CASSEARGNSPLHF. The CDR3 DNA sequence: TGCGCCAGCAGTGAGGCCAGGGGGAATTCACCCCTCCACTTT.